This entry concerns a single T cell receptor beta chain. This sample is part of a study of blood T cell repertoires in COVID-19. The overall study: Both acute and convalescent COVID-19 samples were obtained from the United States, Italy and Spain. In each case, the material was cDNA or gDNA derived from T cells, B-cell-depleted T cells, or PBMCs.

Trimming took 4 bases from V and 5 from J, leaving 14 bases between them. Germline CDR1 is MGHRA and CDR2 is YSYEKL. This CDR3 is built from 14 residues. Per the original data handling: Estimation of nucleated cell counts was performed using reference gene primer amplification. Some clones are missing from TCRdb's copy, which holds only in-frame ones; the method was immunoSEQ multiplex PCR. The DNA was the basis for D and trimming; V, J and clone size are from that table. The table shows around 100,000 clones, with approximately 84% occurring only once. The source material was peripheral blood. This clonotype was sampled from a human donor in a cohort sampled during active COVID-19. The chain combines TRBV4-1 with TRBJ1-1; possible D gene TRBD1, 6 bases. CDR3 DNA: TGCGCCAGCAGCCTACAGGGATCCGGTACTGAAGCTTTCTTT. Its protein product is CASSLQGSGTEAFF.